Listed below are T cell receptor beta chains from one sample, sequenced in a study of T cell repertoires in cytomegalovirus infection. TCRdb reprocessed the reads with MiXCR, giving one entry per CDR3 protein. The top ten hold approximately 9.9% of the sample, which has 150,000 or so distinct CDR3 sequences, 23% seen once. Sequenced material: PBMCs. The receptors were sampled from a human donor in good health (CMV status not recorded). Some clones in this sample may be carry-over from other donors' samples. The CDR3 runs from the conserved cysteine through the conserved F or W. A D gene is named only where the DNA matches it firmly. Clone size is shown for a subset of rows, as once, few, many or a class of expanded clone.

CDR3aa: CASRSSGNYGYTF
CDR3nt: TGTGCCAGCAGATCCTCAGGGAACTATGGCTACACCTTC
d_gene: .
abundance: few
v_gene: TRBV6-5
j_gene: TRBJ1-2

CDR3aa: CASSIDNGGRSGNTIYF
CDR3nt: TGTGCCAGTAGTATCGATAACGGGGGTCGCTCTGGAAACACCATATATTTT
d_gene: .
abundance: few
v_gene: TRBV19
j_gene: TRBJ1-3

CDR3aa: CASSFPTGGPEKLFF
CDR3nt: TGTGCCAGCAGCTTTCCGACAGGGGGCCCGGAAAAACTGTTTTTT
d_gene: TRBD1
abundance: .
v_gene: TRBV7-6
j_gene: TRBJ1-4

CDR3aa: CASSLTDKRSNEQFF
CDR3nt: TGTGCCAGCAGTTTAACAGACAAGAGAAGCAATGAGCAGTTCTTC
d_gene: .
abundance: .
v_gene: TRBV28
j_gene: TRBJ2-1

CDR3aa: CASSPSAGQGAQEQYF
CDR3nt: TGTGCCAGCAGCCCTAGCGCAGGACAGGGGGCGCAGGAGCAGTACTTC
d_gene: TRBD1
abundance: many
v_gene: TRBV7-6
j_gene: TRBJ2-7

CDR3aa: CASSQDSQSSYEQYF
CDR3nt: TGTGCCAGCAGCCAAGATTCACAGAGCTCCTACGAGCAGTACTTC
d_gene: .
abundance: once
v_gene: TRBV14
j_gene: TRBJ2-7

CDR3aa: CASSLGGTTSSYEQYF
CDR3nt: TGTGCCAGCAGCTTAGGGGGGACTACAAGCTCCTACGAGCAGTACTTC
d_gene: TRBD2
abundance: few
v_gene: TRBV7-3
j_gene: TRBJ2-7

CDR3aa: CSAGRDQSSYNEQFF
CDR3nt: TGCAGTGCTGGGCGGGACCAGAGCTCCTACAATGAGCAGTTCTTC
d_gene: .
abundance: few
v_gene: TRBV20-1
j_gene: TRBJ2-1

CDR3aa: CASSLGLANTGELFF
CDR3nt: TGTGCCAGCAGCTTAGGGCTAGCAAACACCGGGGAGCTGTTTTTT
d_gene: .
abundance: many
v_gene: TRBV7-9
j_gene: TRBJ2-2

CDR3aa: CASSSIPQETQYF
CDR3nt: TGTGCCAGCTCATCGATACCCCAAGAGACCCAGTACTTC
d_gene: .
abundance: few
v_gene: TRBV18
j_gene: TRBJ2-5

CDR3aa: CASSLVGVSGVSTDTQYF
CDR3nt: TGTGCCAGCAGCTTAGTTGGGGTCAGCGGGGTTAGCACAGATACGCAGTATTTT
d_gene: TRBD2
abundance: many
v_gene: TRBV7-6
j_gene: TRBJ2-3

CDR3aa: CASSLGAQGRGYGYTF
CDR3nt: TGTGCCAGCAGCTTAGGGGCACAGGGTCGGGGCTATGGCTACACCTTC
d_gene: .
abundance: few
v_gene: TRBV7-9
j_gene: TRBJ1-2

CDR3aa: CSAVLGRFDPYGYTF
CDR3nt: TGCAGTGCTGTACTCGGGAGGTTCGACCCCTATGGCTACACCTTC
d_gene: .
abundance: .
v_gene: TRBV20-1
j_gene: TRBJ1-2

CDR3aa: CATSRDNYGYTF
CDR3nt: TGTGCCACCAGCCGGGATAACTATGGCTACACCTTC
d_gene: .
abundance: few
v_gene: TRBV15
j_gene: TRBJ1-2

CDR3aa: CSVAPTGTTDTQYF
CDR3nt: TGCAGCGTCGCGCCTACGGGTACGACAGATACGCAGTATTTT
d_gene: .
abundance: .
v_gene: TRBV29-1
j_gene: TRBJ2-3

CDR3aa: CASSYSGFEAFF
CDR3nt: TGTGCCAGCAGTTACTCAGGGTTTGAAGCTTTCTTT
d_gene: .
abundance: .
v_gene: TRBV12-3/TRBV12-4
j_gene: TRBJ1-1

CDR3aa: CASTNSGTVYEQYF
CDR3nt: TGTGCCAGCACCAATAGCGGGACGGTCTACGAGCAGTACTTC
d_gene: TRBD2
abundance: .
v_gene: TRBV5-8
j_gene: TRBJ2-7

CDR3aa: CASSLSGSGAITGELFF
CDR3nt: TGTGCCAGCAGCTTGTCGGGTAGCGGGGCCATCACCGGGGAGCTGTTTTTT
d_gene: TRBD2
abundance: .
v_gene: TRBV5-4
j_gene: TRBJ2-2

CDR3aa: CASSPFRAGSTGELFF
CDR3nt: TGCGCCAGCAGCCCGTTTCGAGCGGGATCCACCGGGGAGCTGTTTTTT
d_gene: TRBD2
abundance: few
v_gene: TRBV4-3
j_gene: TRBJ2-2

CDR3aa: CSSGPAADTQYF
CDR3nt: TGCAGCTCGGGACCAGCGGCAGATACGCAGTATTTT
d_gene: .
abundance: .
v_gene: TRBV29-1
j_gene: TRBJ2-3

CDR3aa: CASSLVPKAGGIYNEQFF
CDR3nt: TGTGCCAGCAGCTTAGTTCCAAAAGCGGGGGGGATTTATAATGAGCAGTTCTTC
d_gene: TRBD2
abundance: few
v_gene: TRBV7-2
j_gene: TRBJ2-1

CDR3aa: CAISAGPVRTEAFF
CDR3nt: TGTGCCATCAGTGCCGGGCCAGTGAGGACTGAAGCTTTCTTT
d_gene: .
abundance: few
v_gene: TRBV10-3
j_gene: TRBJ1-1

CDR3aa: CASSSATYNEQFF
CDR3nt: TGTGCCAGCAGCTCAGCTACGTACAATGAGCAGTTCTTC
d_gene: .
abundance: few
v_gene: TRBV7-2
j_gene: TRBJ2-1

CDR3aa: CSVERGGTQAFF
CDR3nt: TGCAGCGTTGAAAGGGGAGGGACTCAAGCTTTCTTT
d_gene: .
abundance: .
v_gene: TRBV29-1
j_gene: TRBJ1-1

CDR3aa: CASSSYSGGGVEQFF
CDR3nt: TGTGCCAGCAGCTCATATAGCGGGGGGGGCGTTGAGCAGTTCTTC
d_gene: TRBD2
abundance: .
v_gene: TRBV11-3
j_gene: TRBJ2-1

CDR3aa: CTSSLAGCENRNEQFF
CDR3nt: TGTACCAGCAGCTTGGCCGGGTGTGAGAATCGCAATGAGCAGTTCTTC
d_gene: .
abundance: once
v_gene: TRBV5-6
j_gene: TRBJ2-1

CDR3aa: CASSPKAGRYEQYF
CDR3nt: TGTGCCAGCAGCCCGAAAGCTGGAAGGTACGAGCAGTACTTC
d_gene: .
abundance: many
v_gene: TRBV7-9
j_gene: TRBJ2-7

CDR3aa: CASRGTSGASYNEQFF
CDR3nt: TGTGCCAGCAGGGGAACTAGCGGGGCCTCCTACAATGAGCAGTTCTTC
d_gene: TRBD2
abundance: few
v_gene: TRBV27
j_gene: TRBJ2-1

CDR3aa: CASSYRSGADEQFF
CDR3nt: TGTGCCAGCAGTTATAGATCAGGGGCGGATGAGCAGTTCTTC
d_gene: .
abundance: many
v_gene: TRBV7-2
j_gene: TRBJ2-1

CDR3aa: CASSPQGIGELFF
CDR3nt: TGTGCCAGCAGCCCACAGGGGATCGGGGAGCTGTTTTTT
d_gene: TRBD1
abundance: .
v_gene: TRBV11-3
j_gene: TRBJ2-2

CDR3aa: CASSHRDEKLFF
CDR3nt: TGCGCCAGCAGTCACAGGGATGAAAAACTGTTTTTT
d_gene: .
abundance: .
v_gene: TRBV4-1
j_gene: TRBJ1-4